This TCR beta chain was sequenced during a study of T cell clonotyping in hematopoietic cell transplantation. Germline CDR1 and CDR2: LNHDA and SQIVND (reference sequence). This CDR3 comprises 15 residues. V shed 4 bases and J shed 5 bases, with 17 bases lying between them. Overall study results and limits: Few recipient clonotypes overlapped donors; over 95% were de novo at given depth.

Clones were read by immunoSEQ multiplex PCR, and TCRdb kept only the in-frame ones, dropping some. The sample consists of about 43,000 clones, roughly 96% of them appearing once. Of note for this clone: Antigen specificity is unknown.

The sequenced sample was peripheral blood mononuclear cells. This chain connects TRBV19 to TRBJ2-5; the D call may be TRBD1 or TRBD2 (5 bases each). The source is a man aged 30-40 years in good health. Some clones in this sample may be carry-over from other donors' samples. The CDR3 here is CASSRVRDPFETQYF. In DNA form, the CDR3 reads TGTGCCAGTAGTAGGGTACGGGACCCCTTTGAGACCCAGTACTTC.